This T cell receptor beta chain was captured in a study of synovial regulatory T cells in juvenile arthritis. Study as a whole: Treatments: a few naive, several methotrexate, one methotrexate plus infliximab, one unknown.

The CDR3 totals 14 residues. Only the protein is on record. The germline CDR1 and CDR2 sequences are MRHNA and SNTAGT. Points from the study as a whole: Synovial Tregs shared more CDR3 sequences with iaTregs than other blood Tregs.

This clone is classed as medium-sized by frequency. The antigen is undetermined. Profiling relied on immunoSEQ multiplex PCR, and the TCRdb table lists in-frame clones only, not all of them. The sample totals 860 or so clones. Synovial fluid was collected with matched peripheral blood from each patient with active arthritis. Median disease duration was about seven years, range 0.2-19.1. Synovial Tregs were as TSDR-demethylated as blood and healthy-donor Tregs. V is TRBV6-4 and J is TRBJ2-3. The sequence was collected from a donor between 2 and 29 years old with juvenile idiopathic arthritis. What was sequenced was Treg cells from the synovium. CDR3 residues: CASSDKARTDTQYF.